These 26 T cell receptor beta chains share one sample of origin, sequenced in a study of CD8+ T cells in alopecia areata. Following RNA extraction, reverse transcription yielded cDNA that acted as the sequencing template. Sequenced by immunoSEQ multiplex PCR; TCRdb stores in-frame clones only, minus some. The data show about 250,000 clones, about 60% seen once. Described treatment: oral pan-JAK inhibitor, 5-10 mg twice daily. Sequencing used CD4+ T cells sorted from blood, obtained at approximately week 51, from a patient treated with tofacitinib. These receptors were obtained from a human donor with alopecia areata.

The chain uses TRBV9 and TRBJ2-3, with D hard to call. This CDR3 comprises 16 residues. Trimming cost V 0 bases and J 2 bases, with 13 bases left between them. Germline loops: CDR1 SGDLS, CDR2 YYNGEE. The CDR3: CASSVADNVATDTQYF. CDR3 coding DNA: TGTGCCAGCAGCGTAGCGGATAATGTGGCCACAGATACGCAGTATTTT.

The chain employs TRBV5-6 and TRBJ2-5; TRBD2 aligns across 10 bases. The CDR3 spans 19 residues. The V gene end was trimmed by 3 bases and the J gene end by 0 bases; junction bases not matched to a gene: 14. In germline, CDR1 is SGHDT, CDR2 YYEEEE. CDR3 bases: TGTGCCAGCAGCTCGGAACGGGGTACTAGCGGGGTCTACCAAGAGACCCAGTACTTC. Amino acids: CASSSERGTSGVYQETQYF.

The chain combines TRBV9 with TRBJ2-7; D is possibly TRBD1 (6 bases). Germline CDR1 is SGDLS and CDR2 is YYNGEE. There are 13 residues in the CDR3. Trimming stripped 2 bases from V and 7 bases from J, with 13 bases between. CDR3 nucleotides: TGTGCCAGCAGCGTGGGACACCTTGGGGAGCAGTACTTC. Translating it yields CASSVGHLGEQYF. The variable domain in full, completed from reference TRBV9 and TRBJ2-7, reads DSGVTQTPKHLITATGQRVTLRCSPRSGDLSVYWYQQSLDQGLQFLIQYYNGEERAKGNILERFSAQQFPDLHSELNLSSLELGDSALYFCASSVGHLGEQYFGPGTRLTVT.

The chain employs TRBV7-2 and TRBJ1-1; D is undetermined. Germline V CDR1 and CDR2: SGHTA, FQGNSA. The CDR3 spans 15 residues. V shed 3 bases and J shed 5 bases, with 16 bases lying between them. CDR3 DNA: TGTGCCAGCAGCTTGAACAGCCCTCGTGGGACTGAAGCTTTCTTT. Amino acids: CASSLNSPRGTEAFF.

The chain carries TRBV9 and TRBJ2-5; 7 bases are shared with TRBD1. Trimming cost V 3 bases and J 5 bases; bases outside gene matches: 7. The CDR3 runs to 14 residues. In germline, CDR1 is SGDLS, CDR2 YYNGEE. CDR3 sequence (DNA): TGTGCCAGCAGCGCCCGACAGGGTTTGGAGACCCAGTACTTC. It specifies CASSARQGLETQYF.

V usage is TRBV30 and J usage is TRBJ1-2; D is possibly TRBD1 (5 bases). The CDR3 consists of 13 residues. Germline V gene data show CDR1 as GTSNPN and CDR2 as SVGIG (reference sequence). Trimming took 3 bases from V and 4 from J, leaving 12 bases between them. DNA of the CDR3: TGTGCCTGGAGGGAAAGGGGTGGCTATGGCTACACCTTC. It translates to CAWRERGGYGYTF.

This chain joins TRBV5-6 and TRBJ1-5; D is undetermined. Per germline, CDR1 SGHDT and CDR2 YYEEEE. The CDR3 sequence is 16 residues long. V was pared by 3 bases and J by 0 bases, with 13 bases between. Here the CDR3 DNA reads TGTGCCAGCAGCTACTATTCGGGGAGTAGCAATCAGCCCCAGCATTTT. The encoded protein is CASSYYSGSSNQPQHF.

The V call is TRBV7-6, the J call TRBJ2-5, with TRBD2 matching over 8 bases. V lost 2 bases and J lost 4; bases outside the gene matches: 3. This CDR3 has 14 residues. Germline CDR1 and CDR2: SGHVS and FNYEAQ. In nucleotides, the CDR3 is TGTGCCAGCAGCTTAACGGCGGGGGGAGAGACCCAGTACTTC. Protein product: CASSLTAGGETQYF.

The table lists this clone with a few counts. The chain employs TRBV10-3 and TRBJ2-5; D may be TRBD2 (5 bases). The CDR3 length is 13 residues. Germline CDR1 is ENHRY and CDR2 is SYGVKD. Trimming stripped 6 bases from V and 2 bases from J, with 10 bases between. The CDR3 sequence is CAISRTGQETQYF. In DNA, the CDR3 is TGTGCCATCAGCAGGACTGGGCAAGAGACCCAGTACTTC.

This clone was seen a single time. The chain is built from TRBV30 and TRBJ2-7, with D perhaps matching TRBD1 (5 bases). Trimming cost V 1 base and J 4 bases, with 11 bases left between them. CDR3 length: 13 amino acids. From germline, CDR1 is GTSNPN and CDR2 SVGIG (reference sequence). The CDR3 reads CAWSEGNRYEQYF. The CDR3 nucleotides are TGTGCCTGGAGTGAGGGAAACAGGTACGAGCAGTACTTC.

There are a few counts of this clone. The genes are TRBV19 and TRBJ1-2; no definite D call. The CDR3 sequence is 12 residues long. Trimming removed 2 bases at V and 5 bases at J, with 6 bases between. The germline gives CDR1 LNHDA, CDR2 SQIVND (reference sequence). The CDR3 DNA sequence: TGTGCCAGTAGTATAATGGGGTATGGCTACACCTTC. Protein sequence: CASSIMGYGYTF.

V gene TRBV6-5 combines with J gene TRBJ1-2; D gene ambiguous. Germline V gives CDR1 MNHEY, CDR2 SVGAGI. The V gene lost 6 bases and the J gene lost 5 bases, with 10 bases spanning the gap. CDR3 size: 12 residues. CDR3: CASRDGEYGYTF. CDR3 coding DNA: TGTGCCAGCAGGGACGGTGAATATGGCTACACCTTC.

The chain employs TRBV6-6 and TRBJ1-4; a possible D gene is TRBD1 (5 bases). V was cut by 8 bases and J by 6 bases, with 13 bases left in between. The CDR3 consists of 13 residues. Germline CDR1 is MNHNY and CDR2 is SVGAGI (reference sequence). The CDR3 sequence is CASYTSGYEKLFF. As DNA, the CDR3 is TGTGCCAGCTATACCTCAGGGTATGAAAAACTGTTTTTT.

The chain combines TRBV29-1 with TRBJ1-5, with 7 bases aligning to TRBD1. The trim removed 7 bases at V and 4 bases at J, leaving 10 bases unmatched. The CDR3 runs 14 residues. From germline, CDR1 is SQVTM and CDR2 ANQGSEA. The CDR3 bases are TGCAGCGCCGTCGGGACAGAAAGAAATCAGCCCCAGCATTTT. Translating gives CSAVGTERNQPQHF.

The V gene is TRBV5-1, the J gene TRBJ2-1, with 11 nucleotides matching TRBD2. J gave up 0 bases and V 4 bases, and 9 bases lay outside the gene matches. The germline gives CDR1 SGHRS, CDR2 YFSETQ. The CDR3 has 18 amino acids. The chain's CDR3 is CASSRIAGGPSSYNEQFF. CDR3 DNA: TGCGCCAGCAGCAGAATAGCGGGGGGGCCCAGCTCCTACAATGAGCAGTTCTTC.

This clone appeared a few times. Sequence at one end of the junction differs from germline and may be a read error. The rearrangement links TRBV7-2 to TRBJ1-2, with D possibly matching TRBD1 (5 bases). This CDR3 has 15 amino acids. Germline loops: CDR1 SGHTA, CDR2 FQGNSA. CDR3 DNA sequence: TGTGCCAGCAGCTACCGGGTCGGGCAGGGATATGTCTACACCTTC. It yields the protein CASSYRVGQGYVYTF.

The CDR3 sequence is CASSPSGPGANEQFF. The CDR3 coding sequence is TGTGCCAGCAGCCCGAGCGGTCCAGGAGCCAATGAGCAGTTCTTC. The chain couples TRBV11-2 to TRBJ2-1, with D possibly TRBD2 on 5 matching bases. Trimming removed 5 bases at V and 6 bases at J, with 17 bases between. This CDR3 has 15 amino acids. In germline, CDR1 is SGHAT, CDR2 FQNNGV.

The V gene is TRBV29-1, the J gene TRBJ2-3; 8 positions agree with TRBD2. With 3 bases clipped from V and 2 bases from J, the junction kept 7 bases outside the gene matches. CDR1 SQVTM and CDR2 ANQGSEA come from the germline V gene. This CDR3 has 15 residues. The CDR3 spells CSVDTAGEPTDTQYF. The DNA for the CDR3 is TGCAGCGTTGACACAGCGGGGGAGCCCACAGATACGCAGTATTTT.

The V and J genes are TRBV30 and TRBJ2-4; D might be TRBD1 (6 bases). V lost 0 bases and J 7 bases, leaving 10 bases between the germline ends. The CDR3 has 13 amino acids. Germline CDR1 is GTSNPN and CDR2 is SVGIG (reference sequence). In DNA form, the CDR3 reads TGTGCCTGGAGTGTTTCAGGGGTGAACATTCAGTACTTC. Translated: CAWSVSGVNIQYF.

This clone was recorded only once. This chain uses TRBV5-1 with TRBJ2-5; 8 nucleotides match TRBD2. CDR1 is SGHRS and CDR2 is YFSETQ in the germline V gene. This CDR3 spans 14 amino acids. V trimming: 6 bases; J trimming: 1 base; junction bases outside the gene matches: 5. CDR3 protein: CASTTSGTQETQYF. The DNA of the CDR3 is TGCGCCAGCACCACTAGCGGTACCCAAGAGACCCAGTACTTC.

The chain is built from TRBV6-5 and TRBJ1-5; 10 nucleotides line up with TRBD1. The CDR3 spans 15 residues. Per the germline V gene, CDR1 is MNHEY and CDR2 is SVGAGI. The junction had 6 bases not matched to a gene; V was cut back by 5 bases and J by 5 bases. As DNA, the CDR3 is TGTGCCAGCAGTCCGGACAGGGGGAGTCATCAGCCCCAGCATTTT. It yields the protein CASSPDRGSHQPQHF.

This chain uses TRBV30 with TRBJ1-1, with 7 positions matching TRBD1. CDR1 and CDR2 (germline): GTSNPN, SVGIG (reference sequence). This CDR3 region has 13 residues. Trimming at V came to 7 bases and at J to 1 base, leaving 6 bases not matched to a gene. The CDR3: CASTGDGNTEAFF. CDR3 DNA sequence: TGTGCCTCCACAGGGGACGGGAACACTGAAGCTTTCTTT.

A single count supports this clone. The chain couples TRBV29-1 to TRBJ1-2, with D unresolved. In germline, CDR1 is SQVTM, CDR2 ANQGSEA. V lost 4 bases and J lost 4, with 13 bases in between. This CDR3 contains 13 residues. CDR3 nucleotide sequence: TGCAGCGTTGGACGACTAAACCTCTATGGCTACACCTTC. This encodes CSVGRLNLYGYTF.

The chain links TRBV7-9 to TRBJ1-1; D gene unclear. The CDR3 sequence is 14 residues long. Trimming removed 1 base at V and 6 bases at J, with 12 bases between. Germline CDR1 is SEHNR and CDR2 is FQNEAQ (reference sequence). Here the CDR3 DNA reads TGTGCCAGCAGCTTAGTGACGCAAGCCTCTGAAGCTTTCTTT. This encodes CASSLVTQASEAFF.

This clone was seen once. This rearrangement joins TRBV4-1 to TRBJ2-3; TRBD1 matches at 8 bases. Germline CDR1 MGHRA, CDR2 YSYEKL. The CDR3 contains 17 residues. V dropped 1 base and J dropped 4; count of bases not matched to a gene: 10. Here the CDR3 reads CASSQVEQGAFPDTQYF. The CDR3 nucleotides read TGCGCCAGCAGCCAAGTGGAGCAGGGGGCGTTCCCAGATACGCAGTATTTT.

Details on this clone: In the same sample, other DNA sequences code for this CDR3. The chain employs TRBV7-8 and TRBJ2-1, with D perhaps matching TRBD1 (5 bases). V dropped 3 bases and J dropped 0 bases, with 6 bases sitting between them. CDR3 length: 14 amino acids. Germline V gene data show CDR1 as SGHVS and CDR2 as FQNEAQ. The CDR3 bases are TGTGCCAGCAGCTTCACAGGCTCCTACAATGAGCAGTTCTTC. Translation: CASSFTGSYNEQFF.